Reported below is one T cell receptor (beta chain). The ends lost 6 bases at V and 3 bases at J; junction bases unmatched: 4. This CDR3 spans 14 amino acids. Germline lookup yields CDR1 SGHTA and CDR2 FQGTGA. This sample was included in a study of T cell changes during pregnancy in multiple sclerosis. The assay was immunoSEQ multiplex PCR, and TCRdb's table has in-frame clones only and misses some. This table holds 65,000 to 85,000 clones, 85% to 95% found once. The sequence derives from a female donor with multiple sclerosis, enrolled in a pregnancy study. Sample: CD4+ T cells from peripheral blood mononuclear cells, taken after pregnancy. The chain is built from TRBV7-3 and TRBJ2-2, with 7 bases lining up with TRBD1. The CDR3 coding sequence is TGTGCCAGCAGTTACGGGACAGACACCGGGGAGCTGTTTTTT. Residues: CASSYGTDTGELFF.